This note documents a single TCR beta chain sequence. The antigen is unknown. The sample originates from a study of shared clonotypes between healthy human individuals. Data came from immunoSEQ multiplex PCR; TCRdb stores just in-frame clones and leaves some out. The sample yields around 2,000,000 clones, about 94% seen once. Naivety among CD8 cells was defined by CD45RO negativity and positive CCR7 selection, thereby excluding terminally differentiated effector memory CD45RA+ cells. Trimming cost V 0 bases and J 2 bases, with 11 bases left between them. Germline CDR1 reads ENHRY; CDR2 reads SYGVKD. The CDR3 contains 15 residues. Overall study results and limits: Rarefaction exposed incomplete sorted-subset sequencing despite large depth. Generally, naive subsets came out with larger estimated richness than memory subsets.

This chain uses TRBV10-3 with TRBJ2-7; D may be TRBD1 (6 bases). This clonotype originated in a man aged 18 to 30 in good health. Sequencing was carried out using naive CD8+ T cells sorted from blood. DNA of the CDR3: TGTGCCATCAGTGAGTCACAGGGTAGTCCCTACGAGCAGTACTTC. It specifies CAISESQGSPYEQYF.